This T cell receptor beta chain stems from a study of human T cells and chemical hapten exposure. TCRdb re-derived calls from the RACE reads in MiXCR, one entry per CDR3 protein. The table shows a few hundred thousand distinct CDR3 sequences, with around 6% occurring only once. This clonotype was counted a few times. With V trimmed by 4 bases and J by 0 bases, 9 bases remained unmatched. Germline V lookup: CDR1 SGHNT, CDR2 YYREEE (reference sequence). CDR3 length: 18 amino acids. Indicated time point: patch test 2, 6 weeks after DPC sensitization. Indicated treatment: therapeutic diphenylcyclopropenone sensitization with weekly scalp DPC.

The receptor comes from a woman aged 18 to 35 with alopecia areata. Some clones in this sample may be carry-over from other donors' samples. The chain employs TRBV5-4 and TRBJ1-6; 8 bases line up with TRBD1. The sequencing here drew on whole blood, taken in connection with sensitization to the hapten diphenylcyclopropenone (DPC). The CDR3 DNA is TGTGCCAGCAGCAAACGGACAGGGACGAACTCCTATAATTCACCCCTCCACTTT. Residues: CASSKRTGTNSYNSPLHF. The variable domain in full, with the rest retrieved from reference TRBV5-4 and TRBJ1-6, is ETGVTQSPTHLIKTRGQQVTLRCSSQSGHNTVSWYQQALGQGPQFIFQYYREEENGRGNFPPRFSGLQFPNYSSELNVNALELDDSALYLCASSKRTGTNSYNSPLHFGNGTRLTVT.